Listed below are T cell receptor beta chains from one sample, sequenced in a study of T cell responses to AZD1222 COVID-19 vaccine. The protocol was immunoSEQ multiplex PCR, while the TCRdb copy is restricted to in-frame clones and leaves out a portion. The top ten clones hold about 1% of a sample with about 220,000 clones, 85% to 95% of them seen once. The material sequenced was peripheral blood, taken on day 0 of MenACWY control vaccination. The receptor source for this set is an adult in good health. Both conserved end residues are part of each CDR3. Fields, in order: V gene, D gene, J gene, CDR3 DNA, CDR3 protein. The D gene is left open where the match is weak.

>TRBV5-6|TRBD1|TRBJ1-4
TGTGCCAGCAGCGTGGAGACAGGGGTCGAAAATGAAAAACTGTTTTTT
CASSVETGVENEKLFF
>TRBV27|TRBD2|TRBJ2-7
TGTGCCAGCAGTTTACAAGCGGGGGGCGGCGAGCAGTACTTC
CASSLQAGGGEQYF
>TRBV12-3/TRBV12-4|NA|TRBJ1-2
TGTGCCAGCAGTCCGGACAGACTGTATGGCTACACCTTC
CASSPDRLYGYTF
>TRBV10-3|TRBD1|TRBJ1-5
TGTGCCATCAGCCGGACAGGAGATAGCAATCAGCCCCAGCATTTT
CAISRTGDSNQPQHF
>TRBV5-1|NA|TRBJ2-5
TGCGCCAGCAGCTTGGAGGGCCGGAGAGAGACCCAGTACTTC
CASSLEGRRETQYF
>TRBV28|NA|TRBJ1-2
TGTGCCAGCAGCCGAAACTATGGCTACACCTTC
CASSRNYGYTF
>TRBV25-1|NA|TRBJ2-3
TGTGCCAGCAGTGAGGTTAGGGTCCGGGGCACAGATACGCAGTATTTT
CASSEVRVRGTDTQYF
>TRBV20-1|NA|TRBJ1-2
TGCAGTGCTAGAGGGCCCTATGGCTACACCTTC
CSARGPYGYTF
>TRBV7-9|TRBD1|TRBJ2-1
TGTGCCAGCAGCTTAGGACAGGGGTTCGATGAGCAGTTCTTC
CASSLGQGFDEQFF
>TRBV5-1|NA|TRBJ2-5
TGCGCCAGCAGCCCTTTGGGGACCTCTCGGGAGACCCAGTACTTC
CASSPLGTSRETQYF
>TRBV10-3|TRBD1|TRBJ1-2
TGTGCCATCAGTGAGAGGGACAGGGGATCCTATGGCTACACCTTC
CAISERDRGSYGYTF
>TRBV5-1|TRBD1|TRBJ2-2
TGCGCCAGCAGCTTCCGTGCGGACAGGGCGAACACCGGGGAGCTGTTTTTT
CASSFRADRANTGELFF
>TRBV18|NA|TRBJ1-5
TGTGCCAGCTCACCACGGGCCAGCCCGAATCAGCCCCAGCATTTT
CASSPRASPNQPQHF
>TRBV5-6|NA|TRBJ1-6
TGTGCCAGCAGCTTGGCGCCAGGGATGGGATTATCCCTCCACTTT
CASSLAPGMGLSLHF
>TRBV5-1|NA|TRBJ1-2
TGCGCCAGCAGCCCATACACATCCCTTGGCTATGGCTACACCTTC
CASSPYTSLGYGYTF